The source of this T cell receptor beta chain is a study of blood T cell repertoires in COVID-19. Authors' methods: Quantification of nucleated cells was approximated via reference gene primer amplification. Profiling relied on immunoSEQ multiplex PCR, and the TCRdb table lists in-frame clones only, not all of them. V, J and clone size derive from that table, while D and trimming were established from the DNA sequence. The sample has about 260,000 clones; roughly four fifths are singletons. Trimming removed 6 bases from V and 3 bases from J, with 11 bases in between. CDR1 and CDR2 from the germline V gene are SGHVS and FNYEAQ. This CDR3 comprises 13 residues. The sample holds one count of this clone.

The rearrangement joins TRBV7-6 to TRBJ1-1; no definite D call. The sequence was collected from a young man with acute COVID-19. The material sequenced was PBMCs or T cells enriched from blood (not recorded which). CDR3 sequence (DNA): TGTGCCAGCAGTCTCAACAGCCACACTGAAGCTTTCTTT. Its protein is CASSLNSHTEAFF.